This T cell receptor beta chain originates from a study of blood T cell repertoires in COVID-19. Assay used: immunoSEQ multiplex PCR; TCRdb lists only in-frame clones, some missing. The sample contains 200,000 to 300,000 clones, 70% to 90% of which appear only once. J gave up 0 bases and V 5 bases, and 11 bases lay outside the gene matches. Looked up from germline, CDR1 is SGHDN and CDR2 is FVKESK. The CDR3 has 17 residues. The gene calls are TRBV14 and TRBJ1-2, with 8 nucleotides matching TRBD1. Material: peripheral blood. This sequence originates from a human donor in a cohort sampled during active COVID-19. CDR3 region: CASSGRTGKGPNYGYTF. CDR3 DNA: TGTGCCAGCAGCGGAAGGACAGGGAAGGGACCTAACTATGGCTACACCTTC.